Listed below are T cell receptor beta chains from one sample, sequenced in a study of T cells after yellow fever vaccination. MiXCR, applied by TCRdb to the 5' RACE reads, yields one record per CDR3 protein. In the table there are over 250,000 distinct CDR3 sequences, about 5.2% of which are singletons. The input for sequencing was CD4+ T cells sorted from PBMCs, taken on the day of the yellow fever booster vaccination. The receptors derive from a man younger than 35 who received the YFV17D yellow fever vaccine. CDR3s leave out the opening cysteine and the closing phenylalanine or tryptophan. The order of the fields is CDR3 length, V gene, CDR3 protein.

length: 15; V: TRBV4-3; CDR3: ASSQDYPGGEFNIQY
length: 16; V: TRBV10-3; CDR3: AISEFLQFDSGANVLT
length: 13; V: TRBV15; CDR3: ATSRDSGWDEKLF
length: 11; V: TRBV28; CDR3: ASRRPQVNEQF
length: 14; V: TRBV6-1; CDR3: ASSEMGQSTYNEQF
length: 11; V: TRBV19; CDR3: ASAGTTVGTQY
length: 13; V: TRBV7-9; CDR3: ASSFGNLVMDEQF
length: 13; V: TRBV20-1; CDR3: SVPGQGRLVNEQY
length: 11; V: TRBV7-3; CDR3: ASSGADTGELF
length: 15; V: TRBV5-4; CDR3: ASSLWGPTASYNEQF
length: 13; V: TRBV7-9; CDR3: ASSLDTGFKDTQY
length: 13; V: TRBV3-1; CDR3: ASSQGQGRGTEAF
length: 12; V: TRBV23-1; CDR3: ASTGAGCNQPQH
length: 12; V: TRBV6-2/TRBV6-3; CDR3: ASSDPGGNTEAF
length: 12; V: TRBV28; CDR3: ASSFRTDDLEAF
length: 14; V: TRBV4-3; CDR3: ASSRAGGRQGETQY
length: 11; V: TRBV29-1; CDR3: SVLAGSTDTQY
length: 11; V: TRBV7-2; CDR3: ASSPQTGYEQY